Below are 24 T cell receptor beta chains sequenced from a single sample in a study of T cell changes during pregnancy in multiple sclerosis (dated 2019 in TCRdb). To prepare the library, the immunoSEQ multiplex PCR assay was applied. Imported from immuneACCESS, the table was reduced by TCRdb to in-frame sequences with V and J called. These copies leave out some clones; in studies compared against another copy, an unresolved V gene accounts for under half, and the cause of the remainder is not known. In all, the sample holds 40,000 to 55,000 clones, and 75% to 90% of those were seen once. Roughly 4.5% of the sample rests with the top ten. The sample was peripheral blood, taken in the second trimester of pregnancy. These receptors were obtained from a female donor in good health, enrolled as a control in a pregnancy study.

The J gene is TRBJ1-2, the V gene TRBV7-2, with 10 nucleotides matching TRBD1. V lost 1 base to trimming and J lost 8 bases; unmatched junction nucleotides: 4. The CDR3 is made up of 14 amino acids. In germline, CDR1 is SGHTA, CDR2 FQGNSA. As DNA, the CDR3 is TGTGCCAGCAGCTTAGATGACAGGGGGCAAGGCTACACCTTC. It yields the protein CASSLDDRGQGYTF.

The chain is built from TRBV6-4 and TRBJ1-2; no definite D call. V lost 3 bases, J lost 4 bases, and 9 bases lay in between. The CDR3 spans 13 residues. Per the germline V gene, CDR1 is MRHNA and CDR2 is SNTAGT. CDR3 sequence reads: CASSESGLYGYTF. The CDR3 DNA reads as TGTGCCAGCAGTGAATCCGGTCTCTATGGCTACACCTTC.

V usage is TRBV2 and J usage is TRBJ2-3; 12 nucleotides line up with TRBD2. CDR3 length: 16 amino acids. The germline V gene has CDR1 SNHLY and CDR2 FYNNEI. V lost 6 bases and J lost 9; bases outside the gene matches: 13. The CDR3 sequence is CASRAGLAGPGRTQYF. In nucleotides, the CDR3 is TGTGCCAGCAGGGCCGGACTAGCGGGGCCCGGTCGGACGCAGTATTTT.

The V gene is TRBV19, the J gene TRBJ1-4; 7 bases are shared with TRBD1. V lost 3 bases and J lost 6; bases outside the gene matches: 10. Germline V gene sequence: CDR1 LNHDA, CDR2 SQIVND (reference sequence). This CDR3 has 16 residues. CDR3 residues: CASSIPRRQGDEKLFF. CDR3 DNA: TGTGCCAGTAGTATTCCAAGGAGACAGGGAGATGAAAAACTGTTTTTT.

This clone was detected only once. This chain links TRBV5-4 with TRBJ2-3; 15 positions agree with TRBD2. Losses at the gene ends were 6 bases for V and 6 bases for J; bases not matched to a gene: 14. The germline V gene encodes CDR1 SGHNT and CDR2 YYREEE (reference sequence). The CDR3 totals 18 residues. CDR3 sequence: CASKPGLAGGPDRDTQYF. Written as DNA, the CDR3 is TGTGCCAGCAAGCCAGGACTAGCGGGAGGGCCGGATAGGGATACGCAGTATTTT.

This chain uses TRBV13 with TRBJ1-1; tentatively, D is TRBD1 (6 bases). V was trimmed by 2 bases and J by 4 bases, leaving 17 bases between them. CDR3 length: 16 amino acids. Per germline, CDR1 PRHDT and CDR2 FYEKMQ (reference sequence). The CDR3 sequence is CASSLTWPGDTTEAFF. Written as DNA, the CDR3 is TGTGCCAGCAGCTTAACTTGGCCAGGGGATACCACTGAAGCTTTCTTT.

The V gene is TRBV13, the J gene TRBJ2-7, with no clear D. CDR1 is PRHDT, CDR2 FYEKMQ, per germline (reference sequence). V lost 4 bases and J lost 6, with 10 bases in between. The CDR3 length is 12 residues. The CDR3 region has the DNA TGTGCCAGCAGCTCACTCCCGGGCGAGCAGTACTTC. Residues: CASSSLPGEQYF.

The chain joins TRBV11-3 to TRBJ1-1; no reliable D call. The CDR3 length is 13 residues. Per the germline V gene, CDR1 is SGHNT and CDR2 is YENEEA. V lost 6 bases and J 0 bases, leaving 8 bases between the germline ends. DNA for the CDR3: TGTGCCAGCAGTTTATCAGTGAACACTGAAGCTTTCTTT. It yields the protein CASSLSVNTEAFF.

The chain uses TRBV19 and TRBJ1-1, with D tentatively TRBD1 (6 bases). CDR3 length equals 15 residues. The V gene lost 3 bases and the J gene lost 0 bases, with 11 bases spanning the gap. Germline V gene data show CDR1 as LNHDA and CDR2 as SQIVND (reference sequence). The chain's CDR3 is CASSIPTGLNTEAFF. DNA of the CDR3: TGTGCCAGTAGTATCCCCACAGGGCTGAACACTGAAGCTTTCTTT.

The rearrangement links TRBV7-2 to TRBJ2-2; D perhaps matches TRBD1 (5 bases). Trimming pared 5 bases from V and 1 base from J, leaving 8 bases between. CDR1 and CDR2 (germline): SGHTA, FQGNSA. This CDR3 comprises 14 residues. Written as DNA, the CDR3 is TGTGCCAGCAGCCGAGGACAGAACACCGGGGAGCTGTTTTTT. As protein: CASSRGQNTGELFF.

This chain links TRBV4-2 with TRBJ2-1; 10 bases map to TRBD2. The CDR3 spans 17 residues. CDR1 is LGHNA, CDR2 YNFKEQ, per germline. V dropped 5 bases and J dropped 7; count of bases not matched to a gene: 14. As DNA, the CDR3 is TGTGCCAGCAGCGGAGGGGGTGGAGCGGGAGGGCAGAATGAGCAGTTCTTC. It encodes CASSGGGGAGGQNEQFF.

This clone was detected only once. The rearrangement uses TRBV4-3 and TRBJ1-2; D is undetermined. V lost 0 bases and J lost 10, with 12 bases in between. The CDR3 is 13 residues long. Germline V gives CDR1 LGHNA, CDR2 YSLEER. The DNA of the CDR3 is TGCGCCAGCAGCCAAGAAATTTACCAGGTCTACACCTTC. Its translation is CASSQEIYQVYTF.

CDR3 residues: CASSVKAGGMDGYTF. Written as DNA, the CDR3 is TGTGCCAGCAGCGTAAAGGCGGGGGGGATGGATGGCTACACCTTC. The chain has TRBV9 and TRBJ1-2, with D tentatively TRBD1 (5 bases). Germline CDR1 SGDLS, CDR2 YYNGEE. The CDR3 has 15 residues. V was shortened by 1 base and J by 6 bases, with 16 bases between the two germline ends.

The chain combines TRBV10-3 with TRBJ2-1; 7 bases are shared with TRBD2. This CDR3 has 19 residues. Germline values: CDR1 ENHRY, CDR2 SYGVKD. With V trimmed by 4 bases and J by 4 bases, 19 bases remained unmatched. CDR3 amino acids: CAISGPPGQRGDAYNEQFF. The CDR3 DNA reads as TGTGCCATCAGTGGACCCCCAGGCCAGCGGGGCGATGCGTACAATGAGCAGTTCTTC.

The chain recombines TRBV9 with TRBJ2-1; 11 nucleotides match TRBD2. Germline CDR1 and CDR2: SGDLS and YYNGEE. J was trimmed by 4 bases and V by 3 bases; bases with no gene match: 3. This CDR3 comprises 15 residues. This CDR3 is CASSARTSGYNEQFF. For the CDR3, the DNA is TGTGCCAGCAGCGCTCGGACTAGCGGGTACAATGAGCAGTTCTTC.

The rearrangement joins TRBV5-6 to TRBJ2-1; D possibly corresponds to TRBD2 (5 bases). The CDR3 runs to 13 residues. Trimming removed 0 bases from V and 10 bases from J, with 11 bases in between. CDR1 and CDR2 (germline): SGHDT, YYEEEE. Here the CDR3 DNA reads TGTGCCAGCAGCTTGGTAGGGCCGGGGGAGCAGTTCTTC. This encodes CASSLVGPGEQFF.

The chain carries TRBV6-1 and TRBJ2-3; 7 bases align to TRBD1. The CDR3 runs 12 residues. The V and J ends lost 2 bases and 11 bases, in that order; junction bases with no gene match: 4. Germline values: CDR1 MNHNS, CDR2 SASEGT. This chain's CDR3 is CASSELRQGQYF. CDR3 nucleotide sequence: TGTGCCAGCAGTGAACTAAGACAGGGGCAGTATTTT.

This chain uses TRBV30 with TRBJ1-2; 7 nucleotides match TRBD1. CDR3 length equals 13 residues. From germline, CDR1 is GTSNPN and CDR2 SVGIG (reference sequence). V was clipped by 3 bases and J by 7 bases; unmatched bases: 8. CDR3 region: CAWRPTGSGGYTF. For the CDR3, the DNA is TGTGCCTGGAGACCGACAGGGTCCGGTGGCTACACCTTC.

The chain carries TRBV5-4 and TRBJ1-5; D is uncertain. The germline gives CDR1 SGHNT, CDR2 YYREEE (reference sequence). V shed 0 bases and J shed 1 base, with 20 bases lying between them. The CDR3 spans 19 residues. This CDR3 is CASSLVGRGGERSNQPQHF. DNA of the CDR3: TGTGCCAGCAGCTTGGTAGGACGAGGAGGCGAGAGGAGCAATCAGCCCCAGCATTTT. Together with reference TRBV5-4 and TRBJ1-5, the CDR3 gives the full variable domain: ETGVTQSPTHLIKTRGQQVTLRCSSQSGHNTVSWYQQALGQGPQFIFQYYREEENGRGNFPPRFSGLQFPNYSSELNVNALELDDSALYLCASSLVGRGGERSNQPQHFGDGTRLSIL.

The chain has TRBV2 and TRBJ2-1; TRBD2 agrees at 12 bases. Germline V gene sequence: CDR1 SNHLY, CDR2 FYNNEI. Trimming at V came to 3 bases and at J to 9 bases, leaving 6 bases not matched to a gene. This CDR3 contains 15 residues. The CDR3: CASSETSGRLVEQFF. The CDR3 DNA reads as TGTGCCAGCAGTGAGACTAGCGGGAGATTAGTTGAGCAGTTCTTC.

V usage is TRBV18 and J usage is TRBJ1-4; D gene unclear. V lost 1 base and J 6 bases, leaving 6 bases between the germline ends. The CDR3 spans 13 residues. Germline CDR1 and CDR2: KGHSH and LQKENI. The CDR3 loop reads CASSPRGDEKLFF. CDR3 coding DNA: TGTGCCAGCTCACCACGGGGAGATGAAAAACTGTTTTTT.

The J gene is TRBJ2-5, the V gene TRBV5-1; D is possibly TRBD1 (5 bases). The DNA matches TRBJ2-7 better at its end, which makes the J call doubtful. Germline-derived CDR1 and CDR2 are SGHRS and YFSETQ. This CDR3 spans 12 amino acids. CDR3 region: CASRDTGYEQYF. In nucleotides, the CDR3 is TGCGCCAGCAGGGACACCGGCTACGAGCAGTACTTC.

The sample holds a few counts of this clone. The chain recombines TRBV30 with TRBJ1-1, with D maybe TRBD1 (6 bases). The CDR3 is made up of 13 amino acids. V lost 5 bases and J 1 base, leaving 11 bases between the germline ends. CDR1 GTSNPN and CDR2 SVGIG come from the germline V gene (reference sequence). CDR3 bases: TGTGCCTGGCGGCGGACAGAGAACACTGAAGCTTTCTTT. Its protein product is CAWRRTENTEAFF.

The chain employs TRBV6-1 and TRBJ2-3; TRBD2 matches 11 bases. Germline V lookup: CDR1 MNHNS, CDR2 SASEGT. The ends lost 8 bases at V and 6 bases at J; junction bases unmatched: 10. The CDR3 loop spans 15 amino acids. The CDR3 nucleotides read TGTGCCAGCCTATCACTAGCGGGAGCGGCTGATACGCAGTATTTT. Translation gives CASLSLAGAADTQYF.